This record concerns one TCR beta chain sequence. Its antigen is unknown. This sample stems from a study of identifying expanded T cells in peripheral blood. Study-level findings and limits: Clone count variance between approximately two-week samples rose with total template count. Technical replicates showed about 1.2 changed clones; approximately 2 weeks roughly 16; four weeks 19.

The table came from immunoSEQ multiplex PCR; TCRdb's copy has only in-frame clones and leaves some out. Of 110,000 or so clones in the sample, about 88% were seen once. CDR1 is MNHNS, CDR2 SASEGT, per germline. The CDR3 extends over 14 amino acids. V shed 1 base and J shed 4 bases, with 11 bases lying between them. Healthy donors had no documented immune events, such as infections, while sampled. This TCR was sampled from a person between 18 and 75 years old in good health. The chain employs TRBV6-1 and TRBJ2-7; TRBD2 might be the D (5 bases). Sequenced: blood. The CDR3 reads CASSEEGGSYEQYF. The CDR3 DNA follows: TGTGCCAGCAGTGAAGAAGGAGGTTCGTACGAGCAGTACTTC.